This TCR beta chain came from a study of blood T cell repertoires in COVID-19. Germline V lookup: CDR1 LNHDA, CDR2 SQIVND (reference sequence). This CDR3 region has 15 residues. Trimming took off 1 base at V and 0 bases at J, with 10 bases between the two ends. The assay was immunoSEQ multiplex PCR, and TCRdb's table has in-frame clones only and misses some. The table shows approximately 350,000 clones, with more than 70% occurring only once. The TCR was taken from a man aged 40-49 years with acute or convalescent COVID-19. The rearrangement joins TRBV19 to TRBJ2-7; a weak D match, TRBD2 (6 bases). Sequenced sample: peripheral blood. The CDR3 DNA reads TGTGCCAGTAGTATAGTCGGGGGTCTCTCCTACGAGCAGTACTTC. It codes for CASSIVGGLSYEQYF. Full variable domain (remainder filled in from reference TRBV19 and TRBJ2-7): DGGITQSPKYLFRKEGQNVTLSCEQNLNHDAMYWYRQDPGQGLRLIYYSQIVNDFQKGDIAEGYSVSREKKESFPLTVTSAQKNPTAFYLCASSIVGGLSYEQYFGPGTRLTVT.